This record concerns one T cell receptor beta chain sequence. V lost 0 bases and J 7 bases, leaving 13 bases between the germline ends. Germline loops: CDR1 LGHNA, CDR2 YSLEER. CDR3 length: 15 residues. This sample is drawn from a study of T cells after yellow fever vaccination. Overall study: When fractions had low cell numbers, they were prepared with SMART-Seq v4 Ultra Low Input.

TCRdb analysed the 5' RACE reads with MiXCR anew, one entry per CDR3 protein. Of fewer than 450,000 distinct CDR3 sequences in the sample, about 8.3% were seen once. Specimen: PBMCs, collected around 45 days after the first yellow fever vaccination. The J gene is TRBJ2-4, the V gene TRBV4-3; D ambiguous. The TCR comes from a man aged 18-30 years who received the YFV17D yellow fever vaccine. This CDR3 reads CASSQDLVVSNIQYF. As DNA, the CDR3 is TGCGCCAGCAGCCAAGATCTGGTGGTCAGCAACATTCAGTACTTC.